The 25 T cell receptor beta chains listed next were all sequenced from one sample in a study of breast tumors, draining lymph nodes, adjacent tissues. TCRdb independently ran MiXCR on the multiplex PCR reads; one entry per CDR3 protein. The repertoire includes roughly 220,000 distinct CDR3 sequences, about 34% of them detected once, and 3% to 4.5% sits in the top ten. Axillary draining lymph nodes of breast cancer patients supplied the node samples. Sequencing used axillary lymph node tissue. These TCRs come from a female donor with breast cancer. Some clones in this sample may be carry-over from other donors' samples.

This CDR3 is CASSFGQVDGYTF. The DNA for the CDR3 is TGTGCCAGCAGTTTTGGACAAGTGGATGGCTACACCTTC. This chain connects TRBV12-3 or TRBV12-4 to TRBJ1-2, with D possibly being TRBD1 (5 bases). The V and J ends lost 3 bases and 6 bases respectively, with 11 bases between them. The CDR3 runs to 13 residues.

This clonotype was seen a handful of times. A much larger clone differs by one base, so this may be a read error. The chain couples TRBV12-3 or TRBV12-4 to TRBJ2-3; D gene ambiguous. The CDR3 extends over 14 amino acids. The germline V and J ends were trimmed by 3 bases and 4 bases, with 11 bases remaining between them. The CDR3 sequence: CASSFSSASDTQYF. DNA for the CDR3: TGTGCCAGCAGTTTCTCGTCTGCCTCAGATACGCAGTATTTT.

The rearrangement uses TRBV11-2 and TRBJ2-1; 16 positions agree with TRBD2. CDR1 is SGHAT, CDR2 FQNNGV, per germline. This CDR3 comprises 16 residues. V was clipped by 7 bases and J by 8 bases; unmatched bases: 8. The CDR3 coding sequence is TGTGCCAGCAAACCGGGACTAGCGGGAGGGAAGTATGAGCAGTTCTTC. It encodes CASKPGLAGGKYEQFF.

This clonotype occurred many times. The chain is built from TRBV14 and TRBJ2-3; the match to TRBD1 covers 7 bases. Trimming removed 6 bases from V and 3 bases from J; junction bases left unmatched: 9. Germline loops: CDR1 SGHDN, CDR2 FVKESK. There are 15 residues in the CDR3. As DNA, the CDR3 is TGTGCCAGCAGGCAGACTGGGGGACAGACAGATACGCAGTATTTT. Translating gives CASRQTGGQTDTQYF. Complete variable domain (other parts from reference TRBV14 and TRBJ2-3): EAGVTQFPSHSVIEKGQTVTLRCDPISGHDNLYWYRRVMGKEIKFLLHFVKESKQDESGMPNNRFLAERTGGTYSTLKVQPAELEDSGVYFCASRQTGGQTDTQYFGPGTRLTVL.

This clonotype was recorded many times. This clone may be a read error of a much larger clone one base away. J is TRBJ2-1 and V is TRBV20-1; 10 bases are shared with TRBD2. The CDR3 totals 14 residues. The germline V gene encodes CDR1 DFQATT and CDR2 SNEGSKA (reference sequence). Germline trimming cut 6 bases from V and 9 bases from J; bases unmatched to any gene: 11. The CDR3 sequence: CSAPLAGAKAEQFF. DNA for the CDR3: TGCAGTGCCCCCCTAGCGGGAGCAAAGGCTGAGCAGTTCTTC.

This clonotype came up a few times. A read error is possible here, since a much larger clone lies one base away. The V and J genes are TRBV7-3 and TRBJ2-3, with a possible D match to TRBD2 (5 bases). Germline CDR1 reads SGHTA; CDR2 reads FQGTGA. This CDR3 is 18 amino acids long. The CDR3, as DNA: TGTGCCAGCAGCTTAGAGGGCCTGACCACGTATAGCACACATACGCAGTATTTT. Translating it yields CASSLEGLTTYSTHTQYF.

V is TRBV19 and J is TRBJ1-5, with TRBD1 identical over 9 bases. From germline, CDR1 is LNHDA and CDR2 SQIVND (reference sequence). The CDR3 has 15 amino acids. Trimming cost V 4 bases and J 4 bases; bases outside gene matches: 5. The CDR3 sequence: CASSTGQGPNQPQHF. CDR3 in DNA: TGTGCCAGTAGTACCGGACAGGGGCCAAATCAGCCCCAGCATTTT.

The CDR3 DNA is TGTGCCAGCAGCTTGCAAATGGGCTATGAGCAGTTCTTC. Amino acid sequence: CASSLQMGYEQFF. The chain employs TRBV7-9 and TRBJ2-1, with D hard to call. The CDR3 sequence is 13 residues long. V was trimmed by 3 bases and J by 8 bases, leaving 11 bases between them. Per germline, CDR1 SEHNR and CDR2 FQNEAQ (reference sequence). The full variable domain, its missing parts supplied by reference TRBV7-9 and TRBJ2-1, is DTGVSQNPRHKITKRGQNVTFRCDPISEHNRLYWYRQTLGQGPEFLTYFQNEAQLEKSRLLSDRFSAERPKGSFSTLEIQRTEQGDSAMYLCASSLQMGYEQFFGPGTRLTVL.

About this clonotype itself: The CDR3 end shows no conserved phenylalanine or tryptophan, and so a read error is likely. CDR3 residues: CASSRTLAEIYEQYC. DNA of the CDR3: TGTGCCAGCAGCCGAACGCTAGCGGAGATCTACGAGCAGTACTGC. The chain uses TRBV3-1 and TRBJ2-7; TRBD2 aligns across 7 bases. CDR1 and CDR2 (germline): LGHDT, YNNKEL (reference sequence). This CDR3 spans 15 amino acids. V shed 4 bases and J 3 bases; nucleotides not matched to a gene: 9.

The chain is built from TRBV29-1 and TRBJ2-5, with D perhaps TRBD1 or TRBD2 (6 bases each). The CDR3 sequence is 12 residues long. V dropped 6 bases and J dropped 5 bases, with 13 bases sitting between them. CDR1 is SQVTM, CDR2 ANQGSEA, per germline. CDR3 loop: CSVRGAAETQYF. CDR3 bases: TGCAGCGTGAGGGGGGCGGCGGAGACCCAGTACTTC.

This clonotype is medium-sized by share. V usage is TRBV2 and J usage is TRBJ1-2, with no clear D. Germline-derived CDR1 and CDR2 are SNHLY and FYNNEI. The V and J ends lost 7 bases and 8 bases respectively, with 20 bases between them. The CDR3 loop spans 14 amino acids. As DNA, the CDR3 is TGTGCCAGCACTGCTCCGAACATGGTAGGGGGCTACACCTTC. Encoded protein: CASTAPNMVGGYTF. Together with reference TRBV2 and TRBJ1-2, the CDR3 gives the full variable domain: EPEVTQTPSHQVTQMGQEVILRCVPISNHLYFYWYRQILGQKVEFLVSFYNNEISEKSEIFDDQFSVERPDGSNFTLKIRSTKLEDSAMYFCASTAPNMVGGYTFGSGTRLTVV.

The genes are TRBV5-1 and TRBJ1-2, with D hard to call. V lost 4 bases and J lost 5, with 18 bases in between. Germline values: CDR1 SGHRS, CDR2 YFSETQ. CDR3 length equals 15 residues. Here the CDR3 reads CASSAGPVGLYGYTF. For the CDR3, the DNA is TGCGCCAGCAGCGCCGGGCCTGTTGGGCTGTATGGCTACACCTTC.

This clonotype was picked up many times. The genes are TRBV20-1 and TRBJ1-6, with 9 positions matching TRBD1. Trimming at V came to 6 bases and at J to 0 bases, leaving 6 bases not matched to a gene. This CDR3 region has 16 residues. Looked up from germline, CDR1 is DFQATT and CDR2 is SNEGSKA (reference sequence). For the CDR3, the DNA is TGCAGTGCACTTGGGACAGGGAGCTCCTATAATTCACCCCTCCACTTT. Residues: CSALGTGSSYNSPLHF.

This clonotype occurred many times. The V gene is TRBV19, the J gene TRBJ1-2, with D unclear. V was cut by 1 base and J by 0 bases, with 9 bases left in between. Germline-derived CDR1 and CDR2 are LNHDA and SQIVND (reference sequence). The length of the CDR3 is 15 residues. CDR3 region: CASSIARTANYGYTF. CDR3 DNA: TGTGCCAGTAGTATAGCCCGGACGGCTAACTATGGCTACACCTTC.

This clonotype was seen repeatedly, ten times or more. The gene calls are TRBV15 and TRBJ1-4; 11 bases map to TRBD1. V dropped 3 bases and J dropped 8; count of bases not matched to a gene: 5. This CDR3 spans 15 amino acids. The germline V gene encodes CDR1 LNHNV and CDR2 YYDKDF (reference sequence). CDR3 in amino acids: CATSRPGQGDEKLFF. CDR3 DNA: TGTGCCACCAGCAGGCCGGGACAGGGGGACGAAAAACTGTTTTTT.

This clonotype was seen at least ten times. The chain is built from TRBV5-1 and TRBJ1-5; D is perhaps TRBD1 (5 bases). Trimming shortened V by 2 bases and J by 5 bases, and 8 bases separated the two germline ends. This CDR3 has 13 amino acids. Germline values: CDR1 SGHRS, CDR2 YFSETQ. The CDR3, as DNA: TGCGCCAGCAGCTTTGACAGAGATCAGCCCCAGCATTTT. Amino acid sequence: CASSFDRDQPQHF.

This clonotype was counted a few times. With a much larger clone just one base away, this may be a read error. The missing conserved phenylalanine or tryptophan at the end of this CDR3 makes a read error likely. The chain joins TRBV9 to TRBJ2-3; no clear D. Trimming stripped 2 bases from V and 2 bases from J, with 6 bases between. This CDR3 spans 13 amino acids. The germline V gene encodes CDR1 SGDLS and CDR2 YYNGEE. CDR3 bases: TGTGCCAGCAGCGTCCGAGACACAGATACGCAGTATTCT. This codes for CASSVRDTDTQYS.

The J gene is TRBJ2-7, the V gene TRBV19; D might be TRBD1 (5 bases). Germline assignment: CDR1 LNHDA and CDR2 SQIVND (reference sequence). The length of the CDR3 is 14 residues. The ends were cut back, 2 bases at V and 1 base at J, with 9 bases in the middle. The CDR3, as DNA: TGTGCCAGTAGTATAAGGAGACAGTCCTACGAGCAGTACTTC. Its translation is CASSIRRQSYEQYF.

There are many counts of this clonotype. The genes are TRBV6-5 and TRBJ1-3; no definite D call. CDR1 and CDR2 from the germline V gene are MNHEY and SVGAGI. V lost 5 bases and J lost 3, with 5 bases in between. This CDR3 is built from 12 residues. In nucleotides, the CDR3 is TGTGCCAGCAGTCCGGATGGAAACACCATATATTTT. Its translation is CASSPDGNTIYF.

Concerning this clonotype itself: Since a much larger clone is just one base distant, this may be a read error. The chain recombines TRBV9 with TRBJ2-5; the D is unclear. CDR3 length: 15 amino acids. Germline V gives CDR1 SGDLS, CDR2 YYNGEE. In DNA, the CDR3 is TGTGCCAGCAGCGTAGGCACAGAGTGGCAAGAGACCCCGTACTTC. Its translation: CASSVGTEWQETPYF. Full variable domain (missing parts from reference TRBV9 and TRBJ2-5): DSGVTQTPKHLITATGQRVTLRCSPRSGDLSVYWYQQSLDQGLQFLIQYYNGEERAKGNILERFSAQQFPDLHSELNLSSLELGDSALYFCASSVGTEWQETPYFGPGTRLLVL.

In this sample, this clonotype turned up a few times. The gene calls are TRBV28 and TRBJ1-6, with 8 bases fitting TRBD1. This CDR3 has 17 residues. J lost 9 bases, V lost 1 base, and 11 bases had no gene match. Germline assignment: CDR1 MDHEN and CDR2 SYDVKM. CDR3 DNA sequence: TGTGCCAGCAGTTTATTGAGGCAGGGGGCCGGGGGTTCACCCCTCCACTTT. It yields the protein CASSLLRQGAGGSPLHF. The whole variable domain, filled in from reference TRBV28 and TRBJ1-6, reads DVKVTQSSRYLVKRTGEKVFLECVQDMDHENMFWYRQDPGLGLRLIYFSYDVKMKEKGDIPEGYSVSREKKERFSLILESASTNQTSMYLCASSLLRQGAGGSPLHFGNGTRLTVT.

This clonotype was picked up many times. As DNA, the CDR3 is TGTGCCAGCAGCCCCAGGCCCCTCAGAACAGGTCCCTACGAGCAGTACTTC. Amino acids: CASSPRPLRTGPYEQYF. The chain links TRBV5-6 to TRBJ2-7, with a possible D match to TRBD1 (5 bases). Between the trimmed V and J ends, which lost 4 bases and 2 bases, there was a span of 22 bases. Germline V CDR1 and CDR2: SGHDT, YYEEEE. The CDR3 sequence is 17 residues long.

This clonotype appeared a few times. This may arise from a read error, as a much more abundant clone is one base away. The chain couples TRBV9 to TRBJ2-1; D gene ambiguous. The CDR3 is 14 residues long. Germline V gene sequence: CDR1 SGDLS, CDR2 YYNGEE. DNA of the CDR3: TGTGCCAGCAGCGTAGCTTTGCAGCTCAATGAGCAGTCCTTC. Translating gives CASSVALQLNEQSF.

This clonotype was picked up many times. CDR3 sequence reads: CATKPTQETQYF. CDR3 bases: TGTGCCACCAAACCCACACAAGAGACCCAGTACTTC. The chain links TRBV6-5 to TRBJ2-5; D not resolved. Between the trimmed V and J ends, which lost 10 bases and 2 bases, there was a span of 11 bases. CDR3 length: 12 residues. Germline V CDR1 and CDR2: MNHEY, SVGAGI.

The chain is built from TRBV7-3 and TRBJ2-2; 10 bases map to TRBD2. The V and J ends lost 6 bases and 4 bases, in that order; junction bases with no gene match: 8. CDR1 is SGHTA, CDR2 FQGTGA, per germline. The CDR3 covers 16 residues. The CDR3 loop is CASSSWTSGSTGELFF. In DNA form, the CDR3 reads TGTGCCAGCAGTTCTTGGACTAGCGGTAGCACCGGGGAGCTGTTTTTT.